This T cell receptor (beta chain) was identified in a study of blood T cell repertoires in COVID-19. The overall study: Some COVID-19 samples were acute and others convalescent; all came from the United States, Italy and Spain. The cDNA or gDNA used as material had been derived from T cells, B-cell-depleted T cells, or PBMCs.

Original analysis: Reference gene primer amplification yielded estimated nucleated cell counts. Sequencing was performed with immunoSEQ multiplex PCR; in TCRdb, only in-frame clones are kept and a portion is missing. That table is the source of V, J and clone size, and D and trimming were worked out from the DNA. The data show about 300,000 clones, over 75% seen once. In germline, CDR1 is MNHEY, CDR2 SVGAGI. V lost 0 bases to trimming and J lost 5 bases, with 13 bases between them. The length of the CDR3 is 16 residues. The sequence was obtained from a human donor in a cohort sampled during active COVID-19. Sequencing used peripheral blood. The chain uses TRBV6-5 and TRBJ2-2, with a possible D match to TRBD2 (7 bases). The CDR3 sequence: CASSYSTRGGTGELFF. CDR3 bases: TGTGCCAGCAGTTACTCAACAAGGGGGGGGACCGGGGAGCTGTTTTTT.